Shown below are 5 T cell receptor beta chains from a single sample sequenced in a study of T-cell memory formation after mild COVID-19. TCRdb passed the 5' RACE reads through MiXCR, listing each CDR3 protein once. Of 200,000 to 250,000 distinct CDR3 sequences in the sample, 9.4% were seen once. The sequenced sample was PBMCs or a T cell subset sorted from them (not recorded which). Receptors originate from a man aged 18 to 35 who had mild COVID-19 (a few samples of this study predate the infection). Cell type and time point are not known.

This clonotype has a handful of counts. V usage is TRBV6-2 or TRBV6-3 and J usage is TRBJ1-1; perhaps TRBD1 as D (5 bases). Germline loops: CDR1 MNHEY, CDR2 SVGEGT. The ends were cut back, 7 bases at V and 5 bases at J, with 17 bases in the middle. The CDR3 contains 14 residues. The DNA for the CDR3 is TGTGCCAGCATCGGACTAAAAGGGGAGACTGAAGCTTTCTTT. This encodes CASIGLKGETEAFF.

The V and J genes are TRBV20-1 and TRBJ2-5, with 13 nucleotides matching TRBD2. The V segment lost 6 bases and the J segment 5 bases; nucleotides outside the gene matches: 3. The CDR3 loop spans 13 amino acids. CDR1 and CDR2 from the germline V gene are DFQATT and SNEGSKA (reference sequence). The chain's CDR3 is CSARTSGGETQYF. The DNA for the CDR3 is TGCAGTGCCCGGACTAGCGGGGGTGAGACCCAGTACTTC.

The rearrangement links TRBV20-1 to TRBJ2-7; the D is unclear. V shed 4 bases and J shed 2 bases, with 15 bases lying between them. The germline V gene encodes CDR1 DFQATT and CDR2 SNEGSKA (reference sequence). The CDR3 totals 14 residues. The CDR3 DNA reads as TGCAGTGCTACCGCAGGTAGGGCAGCCTACGAGCAGTACGTC. Residues: CSATAGRAAYEQYV.

This clonotype was seen only a few times. This sequence joins TRBV12-3 or TRBV12-4 and TRBJ2-1, with unresolved D. Deletions cut 7 bases from V and 8 bases from J, with 9 bases between. This CDR3 region has 11 residues. CDR3 bases: TGTGCCAGCACCTCGGGCTATGAGCAGTTCTTC. Translated, it gives CASTSGYEQFF.

This clonotype occurred a few times. The chain is built from TRBV7-2 and TRBJ1-4; 8 nucleotides agree with TRBD1. Trimming removed 2 bases from V and 10 bases from J; junction bases left unmatched: 0. Germline V gene sequence: CDR1 SGHTA, CDR2 FQGNSA. This CDR3 is 12 amino acids long. CDR3 amino acids: CASSLQGAKLFF. The CDR3 DNA is TGTGCCAGCAGCTTACAGGGGGCAAAACTGTTTTTT.